These T cell receptor beta chains were read from a single sample in a study of blood T cell repertoires in COVID-19. Here immunoSEQ multiplex PCR was the method, and the copy in TCRdb shows in-frame clones only, minus some. This sample carries about 42,000 clones, 89% of them seen once, and the ten largest clones take under 0.4%. Material for sequencing was peripheral blood. The receptors derive from a human donor in a cohort sampled during active COVID-19. The CDR3 runs from the conserved cysteine through the conserved F or W. The order of the fields is V gene, J gene, D gene, clone size, CDR3 DNA, CDR3 protein. The D gene is left open where the match is weak. Where a row states a size, it is once, few, many or the class of an expanded clone; other rows omit it.

>TRBV7-2|TRBJ2-7|.|.
TGTGCCAGCAGCACCCGGTCGGGGTCCTACGAGCAGTACTTC
CASSTRSGSYEQYF
>TRBV6-2/TRBV6-3|TRBJ1-1|.|.
TGTGCCAGCAGTCCGTATGGAGGCTCTGAAGCTTTCTTT
CASSPYGGSEAFF
>TRBV5-4|TRBJ2-7|TRBD2|.
TGTGCCAGCAGCTTGGGGACTAGCGGGGTCGAGCAGTACTTC
CASSLGTSGVEQYF
>TRBV4-1|TRBJ1-2|.|.
TGCGCCAGCAGCCAAGACACTGCCGCCCTCGAGGGCTACACCTTC
CASSQDTAALEGYTF
>TRBV5-1|TRBJ1-4|.|.
TGCGCCAGCAGCACGATCGGTGGTAATGAAAAACTGTTTTTT
CASSTIGGNEKLFF
>TRBV19|TRBJ1-1|.|.
TGTGCCAGTAGTATAATGGGGCAGGGGAACACTGAAGCTTTCTTT
CASSIMGQGNTEAFF
>TRBV12-3/TRBV12-4|TRBJ1-5|.|.
TGTGCCAGCAGTGCGACAGTAAGTCAGCCCCAGCATTTT
CASSATVSQPQHF
>TRBV11-2|TRBJ2-5|.|.
TGTGCCAGCAGCTTTAGGGGCACGGGAGAGACCCAGTACTTC
CASSFRGTGETQYF
>TRBV9|TRBJ2-5|.|.
TGTGCCAGCAGCTTCACAGCACAAGAGACCCAGTACTTC
CASSFTAQETQYF
>TRBV7-2|TRBJ2-5|.|.
TGTGCCAGCAGCTTAGGACTAAACGGAGAGACCCAGTACTTC
CASSLGLNGETQYF
>TRBV9|TRBJ1-2|TRBD1|.
TGTGCCAGCAGCGCGTACAGACAGGGGGCGAACTATGGCTACACCTTC
CASSAYRQGANYGYTF
>TRBV27|TRBJ2-7|TRBD1|once
TGTGCCAGCAGCCTAGGACAGGACGGATCCTACGAGCAGTACTTC
CASSLGQDGSYEQYF
>TRBV5-4|TRBJ1-2|.|.
TGTGCCAGCAGCCCTCTTGCAGGCCGAGCCTATGGCTACACCTTC
CASSPLAGRAYGYTF
>TRBV12-3/TRBV12-4|TRBJ1-2|.|.
TGTGCCAGCAGTTTTGCGGGGTATGGCTACACCTTC
CASSFAGYGYTF
>TRBV27|TRBJ1-3|.|.
TGTGCCAGCAGCCCGGCCTCGGGGGAAAGAAACACCATATATTTT
CASSPASGERNTIYF
>TRBV4-2|TRBJ2-6|TRBD1|once
TGTGCCAGCAGCCGAATGCAGGGGGCTCGCTCCTCTGGGGCCAACGTCCTGACTTTC
CASSRMQGARSSGANVLTF
>TRBV9|TRBJ2-7|.|.
TGTGCCAGCAGCGTAGAACAGGAGCTCTCCTACGAGCAGTACTTC
CASSVEQELSYEQYF
>TRBV7-9|TRBJ2-7|.|.
TGTGCCAGCAGCTTAGGGCAGGGCAACGAGCAGTACTTC
CASSLGQGNEQYF
>TRBV6-6|TRBJ1-4|.|.
TGTGCCAGCAGTTCGGGACAAACTAATGAAAAACTGTTTTTT
CASSSGQTNEKLFF
>TRBV4-3|TRBJ1-1|.|.
TGCGCCAGCAGCCAAGATCTTTGGGGGCTCACTGAAGCTTTCTTT
CASSQDLWGLTEAFF
>TRBV29-1|TRBJ1-2|.|.
TGCAGCGTTGAGCAGGGACTCTTACTGGATGGCTACACCTTC
CSVEQGLLLDGYTF
>TRBV4-2|TRBJ2-7|.|once
TGTGCCAGCAGCCGGTACAGGGATAACTCCTACGAGCAGTACTTC
CASSRYRDNSYEQYF
>TRBV7-2|TRBJ1-6|TRBD1|.
TGTGCCACCTCCCCGGGGAGGGGGCGGGGGGATTCACCCCTCCACTTT
CATSPGRGRGDSPLHF
>TRBV4-3|TRBJ2-7|.|.
TGCGCCAGCAGCTTAGAAAGATCCTACGAGCAGTACTTC
CASSLERSYEQYF
>TRBV19|TRBJ1-2|.|.
TGTGCCAGTAGTACCGGAATGGAAGGTTGGAGAGGCTATGGCTACACCTTC
CASSTGMEGWRGYGYTF
>TRBV3-1/TRBV3-2|TRBJ1-2|.|.
TGTGCCAGCAGCCAGGGTCTCGCGGGCCAAGGGGGCTACACCTTC
CASSQGLAGQGGYTF
>TRBV18|TRBJ1-2|.|.
TGTGCCAGCTCACCCGGGGCCCAGGGGCATGACTATGGCTACACCTTC
CASSPGAQGHDYGYTF
>TRBV6-5|TRBJ1-6|.|few
TGTGCCAGCAGACGGAGCTCCTATAATTCACCCCTCCACTTT
CASRRSSYNSPLHF
>TRBV4-3|TRBJ1-2|.|.
TGCGCCAGCAGCCAAGACTTAAGGAGTATGGACTATGGCTACACCTTC
CASSQDLRSMDYGYTF
>TRBV29-1|TRBJ1-1|TRBD1|.
TGCAGCCACGGCGGACAGGGGAACACTGAAGCTTTCTTT
CSHGGQGNTEAFF
>TRBV4-2|TRBJ1-1|.|once
TGTGCCAGCAGCCCCCCGGGGGGGTTTGAAGCTTTCTTT
CASSPPGGFEAFF
>TRBV6-5|TRBJ1-5|.|.
TGTGCCAGCACACAGGCAGGGGGCAATCAGCCCCAGCATTTT
CASTQAGGNQPQHF
>TRBV9|TRBJ1-2|TRBD1|.
TGTGCCAGCAGCGTGGGAGGACAGGGGTATGGCTACACCTTC
CASSVGGQGYGYTF